This TCR beta chain was sequenced for a study of shared clonotypes between healthy human individuals. For this clone: Its antigen is undetermined.

After removal of 3 bases from V and 1 base from J, the junction contained 7 bases not matched to a gene. CDR1 is SGHAT and CDR2 is FQNNGV in the germline V gene. The CDR3 extends over 17 amino acids. Authors' analysis steps: Junction-only immunoSEQ data arrived without quality scores, meaning filtering differed. The table came from immunoSEQ multiplex PCR; TCRdb's copy has only in-frame clones and leaves some out. D and trimming were read from the DNA, whereas the V and J calls and clone size are those reported in that table. The repertoire holds some 1 million clones, with approximately 72% as singletons. The study's findings and limits: Relative to clonotypes present in all four donors, those not shared had lower generation probabilities.

Adult donors, all healthy and HIV-negative, had no recent acute infections or vaccinations. This chain links TRBV11-2 with TRBJ2-5, with 11 bases lining up with TRBD2. The sequenced sample consisted of memory CD4+ T cells sorted from blood. Subset here: CD45RA-negative fraction. This TCR came from a man between 18 and 35 years old in good health. The CDR3 sequence is CASSLRLAGGTQETQYF. The CDR3 DNA reads TGTGCCAGCAGCTTGCGCCTAGCGGGGGGAACCCAAGAGACCCAGTACTTC. Full variable domain (remainder filled in from reference TRBV11-2 and TRBJ2-5): EAGVAQSPRYKIIEKRQSVAFWCNPISGHATLYWYQQILGQGPKLLIQFQNNGVVDDSQLPKDRFSAERLKGVDSTLKIQPAKLEDSAVYLCASSLRLAGGTQETQYFGPGTRLLVL.